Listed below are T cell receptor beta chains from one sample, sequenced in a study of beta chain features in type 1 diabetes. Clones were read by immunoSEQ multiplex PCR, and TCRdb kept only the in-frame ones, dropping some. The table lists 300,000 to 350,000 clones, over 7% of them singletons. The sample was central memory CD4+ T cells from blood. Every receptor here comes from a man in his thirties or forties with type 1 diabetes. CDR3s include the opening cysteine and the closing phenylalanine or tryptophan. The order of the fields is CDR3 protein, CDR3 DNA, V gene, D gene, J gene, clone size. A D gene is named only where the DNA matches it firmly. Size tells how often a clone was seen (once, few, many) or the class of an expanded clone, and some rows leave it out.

CASSGLYGYTF TGTGCCAGCAGTGGCCTCTATGGCTACACCTTC TRBV6-6 NA TRBJ1-2 few
CASSLVPSSHNEQFF TGTGCCAGCAGCTTGGTCCCCTCTTCCCACAATGAGCAGTTCTTC TRBV5-6 NA TRBJ2-1 NA
CASSFLAGPQETQYF TGCGCCAGCAGCTTTTTAGCGGGGCCACAAGAGACCCAGTACTTC TRBV5-1 TRBD2 TRBJ2-5 NA
CAWGQSSGNTIYF TGTGCCTGGGGACAGTCCTCTGGAAACACCATATATTTT TRBV30 NA TRBJ1-3 few
CASSSTQYNEQFF TGTGCCAGCAGCTCAACTCAATACAATGAGCAGTTCTTC TRBV7-2 NA TRBJ2-1 NA
CAGEGAGANVLTF TGTGCCGGAGAGGGGGCCGGGGCCAACGTCCTGACTTTC TRBV2 TRBD1 TRBJ2-6 NA
CASSSSFYEQYF TGTGCCAGCAGCTCGTCCTTCTACGAGCAGTACTTC TRBV7-2 NA TRBJ2-7 many
CASSQGYGNGYTF TGCGCCAGCAGCCAAGGTTACGGGAATGGCTACACCTTC TRBV4-3 NA TRBJ1-2 NA
CASRQTWGETQYF TGTGCCAGTAGGCAAACCTGGGGGGAGACCCAGTACTTC TRBV19 NA TRBJ2-5 few
CASSSPTAPQHF TGTGCCAGCAGCTCCCCGACGGCTCCCCAGCATTTT TRBV5-4 NA TRBJ1-5 NA
CASSFMQENTEAFF TGCGCCAGCAGCTTCATGCAGGAAAACACTGAAGCTTTCTTT TRBV5-1 NA TRBJ1-1 NA
CASRGGSNQPQHF TGTGCCAGCAGAGGAGGTAGCAATCAGCCCCAGCATTTT TRBV28 NA TRBJ1-5 many
CASSLIQGSYEQYF TGTGCCAGCAGCTTAATACAAGGCTCCTACGAGCAGTACTTC TRBV5-6 NA TRBJ2-7 NA
CSASQETQYF TGCAGTGCTAGCCAAGAGACCCAGTACTTC TRBV20-1 NA TRBJ2-5 few
CASRRGANNEQFF TGTGCCAGTAGACGGGGGGCCAACAATGAGCAGTTCTTC TRBV19 NA TRBJ2-1 few
CASSELAGVDEQFF TGTGCCAGCAGCGAGCTAGCGGGGGTGGATGAGCAGTTCTTC TRBV9 TRBD2 TRBJ2-1 few
CASSEQPGNTGELFF TGTGCCAGCAGTGAACAGCCAGGGAACACCGGGGAGCTGTTTTTT TRBV6-1 NA TRBJ2-2 NA
CASSSEVGTAYNEQFF TGCGCCAGCAGTTCCGAGGTGGGGACAGCATACAATGAGCAGTTCTTC TRBV5-1 TRBD1 TRBJ2-1 few
CASSLANAPEAFF TGTGCCAGCAGCTTGGCCAACGCCCCTGAAGCTTTCTTT TRBV5-6 NA TRBJ1-1 few
CASSRSTGQHNQETQYF TGCGCCAGCAGCAGAAGCACGGGACAACACAACCAAGAGACCCAGTACTTC TRBV5-1 NA TRBJ2-5 NA
CASSLGGRASNQPQHF TGTGCCAGCAGTCTTGGGGGCCGGGCGAGCAATCAGCCCCAGCATTTT TRBV5-6 NA TRBJ1-5 few
CASSSPRNTEAFF TGTGCCAGCAGCTCCCCACGGAACACTGAAGCTTTCTTT TRBV11-2 NA TRBJ1-1 few
CASSGGADTQYF TGTGCCAGCAGTGGCGGGGCAGATACGCAGTATTTT TRBV28 NA TRBJ2-3 many
CASSPGDSVRELFF TGTGCCAGCAGTCCCGGGGACAGCGTCCGGGAGCTGTTTTTT TRBV2 TRBD1 TRBJ2-2 few
CSARQEEKLFF TGCAGTGCACGGCAGGAGGAAAAACTGTTTTTT TRBV20-1 NA TRBJ1-4 NA
CASTLGGGATHEQFF TGTGCCAGCACCTTGGGAGGGGGCGCGACCCATGAGCAGTTCTTC TRBV28 NA TRBJ2-1 NA
CASKDDEGRDEKLFF TGCGCCAGCAAGGATGATGAGGGCAGGGATGAAAAACTGTTTTTT TRBV4-3 NA TRBJ1-4 NA
CSVEWSGLSTDTQYF TGCAGCGTTGAATGGAGTGGTCTGTCCACAGATACGCAGTATTTT TRBV29-1 NA TRBJ2-3 few
CASSQAGSGQETQYF TGTGCCAGCAGCCAAGCGGGGTCAGGGCAAGAGACCCAGTACTTC TRBV6-5 TRBD2 TRBJ2-5 few
CASSLAGGDGTDTQYF TGTGCCAGCAGCTTAGCAGGAGGGGATGGCACAGATACGCAGTATTTT TRBV11-2 NA TRBJ2-3 few
CASSQGSTDTQYF TGCGCCAGCAGCCAAGGGTCGACAGATACGCAGTATTTT TRBV4-3 NA TRBJ2-3 few
CASSVGLAMAPDTQYF TGTGCCAGCAGCGTAGGACTAGCCATGGCCCCAGATACGCAGTATTTT TRBV9 TRBD2 TRBJ2-3 NA
CASSQLRGGGETQYF TGCGCCAGCTCCCAATTGCGGGGAGGTGGTGAGACCCAGTACTTC TRBV5-1 NA TRBJ2-5 few
CASSQRDTMNTEAFF TGTGCCAGCAGCCAGAGGGACACGATGAACACTGAAGCTTTCTTT TRBV7-8 NA TRBJ1-1 few
CASSLKGERNIQYF TGCGCCAGCAGCTTGAAGGGGGAGAGGAACATTCAGTACTTC TRBV5-1 NA TRBJ2-4 few
CASSFSGGANEQFF TGTGCCAGCAGCTTCAGCGGGGGGGCCAATGAGCAGTTCTTC TRBV5-6 TRBD2 TRBJ2-1 few
CASSSTTGTQETQYF TGTGCCAGCAGCTCCACGACAGGGACACAAGAGACCCAGTACTTC TRBV5-4 TRBD1 TRBJ2-5 NA
CASSPRRNTDTQYF TGTGCCAGCTCACCCCGACGGAACACAGATACGCAGTATTTT TRBV18 NA TRBJ2-3 NA
CASSPEPAGKETQYF TGTGCCAGCAGCCCTGAACCTGCCGGGAAAGAGACCCAGTACTTC TRBV7-2 NA TRBJ2-5 few
CASSLVPLSTDTQYF TGTGCCAGCAGCTTGGTCCCCCTGAGCACAGATACGCAGTATTTT TRBV7-2 NA TRBJ2-3 few
CASSQDRDRAFSPLHF TGCGCCAGCAGCCAAGATCGGGACAGGGCATTTTCACCCCTCCACTTT TRBV4-3 TRBD1 TRBJ1-6 NA
CASSFVQVNEKLFF TGTGCCAGCAGTTTTGTACAGGTCAATGAAAAACTGTTTTTT TRBV28 NA TRBJ1-4 NA
CASTGQGNTEAFF TGTGCCTCTACGGGACAGGGGAACACTGAAGCTTTCTTT TRBV30 TRBD1 TRBJ1-1 few
CASRVGTANTGELFF TGTGCCAGCAGGGTCGGGACAGCGAACACCGGGGAGCTGTTTTTT TRBV2 TRBD1 TRBJ2-2 few
CASSPLLGAWQETQYF TGTGCCAGCAGCCCCCTCCTCGGGGCCTGGCAAGAGACCCAGTACTTC TRBV7-9 NA TRBJ2-5 many
CASSQGGGRDTGNTIYF TGCGCCAGCAGCCAAGGTGGGGGCAGGGACACTGGAAACACCATATATTTT TRBV4-3 NA TRBJ1-3 NA
CASSPAGSNQPQHF TGTGCCAGCAGCCCCGCGGGAAGCAATCAGCCCCAGCATTTT TRBV7-2 NA TRBJ1-5 NA
CASSGFTADTQYF TGTGCCAGCAGCGGCTTTACGGCAGATACGCAGTATTTT TRBV9 NA TRBJ2-3 NA
CASRKDSKEPNEQFF TGTGCCAGCAGGAAAGACTCAAAGGAACCCAATGAGCAGTTCTTC TRBV5-8 NA TRBJ2-1 few
CASSEGSGKGLSNQPQHF TGTGCCAGCAGTGAAGGGTCAGGGAAGGGGCTTAGCAATCAGCCCCAGCATTTT TRBV6-1 NA TRBJ1-5 NA
CASSQNPGQGAPGANVLTF TGTGCCAGCAGCCAGAATCCGGGACAGGGGGCACCTGGGGCCAACGTCCTGACTTTC TRBV14 TRBD1 TRBJ2-6 many
CSGGQVSYEQYF TGCAGCGGAGGACAAGTCTCCTACGAGCAGTACTTC TRBV29-1 NA TRBJ2-7 many
CAWSHGNTEAFF TGTGCCTGGAGTCACGGAAACACTGAAGCTTTCTTT TRBV30 NA TRBJ1-1 few
CASGLELGVRTEAFF TGTGCTAGTGGTTTGGAACTCGGGGTTCGGACTGAAGCTTTCTTT TRBV12-5 NA TRBJ1-1 few
CASSYDSSSYEQYF TGCGCCAGCAGCTACGACAGTAGCTCCTACGAGCAGTACTTC TRBV5-1 NA TRBJ2-7 NA